A selection of T cell receptor beta chains follows, all from one sample in a study of long-term antiretroviral therapy in people with HIV. Sequenced by immunoSEQ multiplex PCR; TCRdb stores in-frame clones only, minus some. The sample comprises some 31,000 clones, around 72% of which are singletons, and 8% to 10% rests with the top ten. The source was unsorted PBMCs, collected 3.1 years after starting antiretroviral therapy. These receptors were collected from a woman in her fifties or sixties with HIV. The CDR3 runs from the conserved cysteine through the conserved F or W. The D gene is left open where the match is weak. Some rows have no size entry. The others give once, few or many, or a class for an expanded clone.

abundance: -
j_gene: TRBJ2-5
v_gene: TRBV19
d_gene: -
CDR3aa: CASSFETQYF
CDR3nt: TGTGCCAGTAGTTTCGAGACCCAGTACTTC

abundance: once
j_gene: TRBJ2-4
v_gene: TRBV6-5
d_gene: -
CDR3aa: CASSTTRGAKNIQYF
CDR3nt: TGTGCCAGCAGTACCACCAGGGGAGCCAAAAACATTCAGTACTTC

abundance: -
j_gene: TRBJ1-2
v_gene: TRBV7-2
d_gene: TRBD1
CDR3aa: CASSPRGAAPYGYTF
CDR3nt: TGTGCCAGCAGCCCCAGGGGGGCAGCACCCTATGGCTACACCTTC

abundance: -
j_gene: TRBJ1-1
v_gene: TRBV12-5
d_gene: -
CDR3aa: CASGLYWTGGTEAFF
CDR3nt: TGTGCTAGTGGTTTGTATTGGACGGGGGGGACTGAAGCTTTCTTT

abundance: -
j_gene: TRBJ1-2
v_gene: TRBV7-8
d_gene: -
CDR3aa: CASRRGGRAYGYTF
CDR3nt: TGTGCCAGCAGAAGGGGTGGCAGGGCTTATGGCTACACCTTC

abundance: -
j_gene: TRBJ2-3
v_gene: TRBV5-1
d_gene: -
CDR3aa: CASSFQNTDTQYF
CDR3nt: TGCGCCAGCAGCTTTCAGAACACAGATACGCAGTATTTT

abundance: -
j_gene: TRBJ1-5
v_gene: TRBV19
d_gene: TRBD1
CDR3aa: CASSIAGTGGDSNQPQHF
CDR3nt: TGTGCCAGTAGTATCGCCGGGACAGGGGGAGATAGCAATCAGCCCCAGCATTTT

abundance: -
j_gene: TRBJ2-1
v_gene: TRBV9
d_gene: -
CDR3aa: CASTIRGGLDNEQFF
CDR3nt: TGTGCCAGCACTATTAGGGGGGGACTTGACAATGAGCAGTTCTTC

abundance: -
j_gene: TRBJ2-3
v_gene: TRBV29-1
d_gene: TRBD2
CDR3aa: CSVDPGTSGGRDTQYF
CDR3nt: TGCAGCGTTGACCCAGGGACTAGCGGGGGCCGGGATACGCAGTATTTT

abundance: -
j_gene: TRBJ2-2
v_gene: TRBV4-1
d_gene: -
CDR3aa: CATRRDNTGELFF
CDR3nt: TGCGCCACTCGGAGGGATAACACCGGGGAGCTGTTTTTT

abundance: -
j_gene: TRBJ2-7
v_gene: TRBV30
d_gene: -
CDR3aa: CAWSVSNRVGWEQYF
CDR3nt: TGTGCCTGGAGTGTATCCAACAGGGTGGGATGGGAGCAGTACTTC

abundance: -
j_gene: TRBJ2-3
v_gene: TRBV5-1
d_gene: TRBD2
CDR3aa: CASSAGGANTDTQYF
CDR3nt: TGCGCCAGCAGCGCCGGGGGGGCGAACACAGATACGCAGTATTTT

abundance: -
j_gene: TRBJ2-7
v_gene: TRBV5-1
d_gene: TRBD1
CDR3aa: CASSSRQGSYEQYF
CDR3nt: TGCGCCAGCAGCTCGCGACAGGGTTCCTACGAGCAGTACTTC

abundance: -
j_gene: TRBJ2-5
v_gene: TRBV10-1
d_gene: -
CDR3aa: CAIPREETQYF
CDR3nt: TGCGCCATCCCTAGGGAGGAGACCCAGTACTTC

abundance: -
j_gene: TRBJ1-2
v_gene: TRBV9
d_gene: -
CDR3aa: CASSVAEGSAVYGYTF
CDR3nt: TGTGCCAGCAGCGTAGCTGAAGGCAGCGCCGTCTATGGCTACACCTTC

abundance: -
j_gene: TRBJ2-5
v_gene: TRBV2
d_gene: -
CDR3aa: CASSEPPFGGRVIETQYF
CDR3nt: TGTGCCAGCAGTGAACCCCCCTTCGGGGGCCGAGTTATAGAGACCCAGTACTTC

abundance: -
j_gene: TRBJ2-6
v_gene: TRBV19
d_gene: -
CDR3aa: CASRMVAGANVLTF
CDR3nt: TGTGCCAGTAGGATGGTGGCTGGGGCCAACGTCCTGACTTTC

abundance: -
j_gene: TRBJ2-7
v_gene: TRBV6-6
d_gene: TRBD1
CDR3aa: CASRLGTGASYEQYF
CDR3nt: TGTGCCAGCCGCCTAGGGACAGGAGCAAGCTACGAGCAGTACTTC

abundance: -
j_gene: TRBJ1-5
v_gene: TRBV11-2
d_gene: -
CDR3aa: CASSLDLWGDNQPQHF
CDR3nt: TGTGCCAGCAGCTTAGATTTGTGGGGCGACAATCAGCCCCAGCATTTT

abundance: -
j_gene: TRBJ2-5
v_gene: TRBV5-5
d_gene: -
CDR3aa: CASSFTGNSWETQYF
CDR3nt: TGTGCCAGCAGCTTTACAGGGAATTCATGGGAGACCCAGTACTTC

abundance: -
j_gene: TRBJ1-2
v_gene: TRBV19
d_gene: -
CDR3aa: CASSFPRGDYTF
CDR3nt: TGTGCCAGTAGTTTCCCCAGAGGGGACTACACCTTC

abundance: -
j_gene: TRBJ2-7
v_gene: TRBV7-3
d_gene: TRBD2
CDR3aa: CASSSLLAGVTYEQYF
CDR3nt: TGTGCCAGCAGCTCCTTACTAGCGGGGGTAACCTACGAGCAGTACTTC

abundance: -
j_gene: TRBJ1-2
v_gene: TRBV10-3
d_gene: TRBD1
CDR3aa: CAISEPLRVDREDYTF
CDR3nt: TGTGCCATCAGTGAGCCGTTGAGAGTGGACAGGGAGGATTACACCTTC

abundance: few
j_gene: TRBJ1-2
v_gene: TRBV30
d_gene: -
CDR3aa: CAWRQDSTNYGYTF
CDR3nt: TGTGCCTGGAGGCAGGACAGTACTAACTATGGCTACACCTTC